The 13 T cell receptor beta chains listed next were all sequenced from one sample in a study of T-cell memory formation after mild COVID-19. Via MiXCR, TCRdb re-called the 5' RACE reads, giving one row per CDR3 protein. The data hold fewer than 150,000 distinct CDR3 sequences, with approximately 6.3% observed a single time. Sequenced: PBMCs or a T cell subset sorted from them (not recorded which). All receptors come from an adult woman who had mild COVID-19 (a few samples of this study predate the infection). Cell type and time point are not known.

V usage is TRBV29-1 and J usage is TRBJ2-2; TRBD2 aligns across 9 bases. The germline gives CDR1 SQVTM, CDR2 ANQGSEA. The CDR3 consists of 15 residues. The junction had 10 bases not matched to a gene; V was cut back by 7 bases and J by 4 bases. CDR3 coding DNA: TGCAGCGCAAAGGGTAGCGGGGGACTCACCGGGGAGCTGTTTTTT. Its protein product is CSAKGSGGLTGELFF.

This clonotype was found many times. The chain carries TRBV29-1 and TRBJ2-3; D gene uncertain. This CDR3 has 13 amino acids. V dropped 3 bases and J dropped 2 bases, with 9 bases sitting between them. From germline, CDR1 is SQVTM and CDR2 ANQGSEA. In DNA form, the CDR3 reads TGCAGCGTTGACCTCCAGTACACAGATACGCAGTATTTT. Translating it yields CSVDLQYTDTQYF.

This clonotype has a single count. This chain uses TRBV3-1 with TRBJ1-6; maybe TRBD1 (5 bases). This CDR3 region has 15 residues. V lost 5 bases and J 10 bases, leaving 18 bases between the germline ends. Germline CDR1 reads LGHDT; CDR2 reads YNNKEL (reference sequence). The CDR3 reads CASSKGTATGSPLHF. CDR3 DNA: TGTGCCAGCAGCAAGGGGACGGCGACGGGGTCACCCCTCCACTTT. The whole variable domain, filled in from reference TRBV3-1 and TRBJ1-6, reads DTAVSQTPKYLVTQMGNDKSIKCEQNLGHDTMYWYKQDSKKFLKIMFSYNNKELIINETVPNRFSPKSPDKAHLNLHINSLELGDSAVYFCASSKGTATGSPLHFGNGTRLTVT.

There are a few counts of this clonotype. The gene calls are TRBV4-1 and TRBJ1-2, with D tentatively TRBD1 (6 bases). V was trimmed by 5 bases and J by 7 bases, leaving 8 bases between them. There are 11 residues in the CDR3. Germline lookup yields CDR1 MGHRA and CDR2 YSYEKL. The CDR3 protein is CASSAGAGYTF. In DNA, the CDR3 is TGCGCCAGCAGCGCAGGGGCTGGCTACACCTTC.

This clonotype was seen a few times. The chain carries TRBV12-3 or TRBV12-4 and TRBJ1-3, with 7 bases aligning to TRBD1. V trimming: 6 bases; J trimming: 4 bases; junction bases outside the gene matches: 3. The CDR3 loop spans 13 amino acids. CDR3 DNA: TGTGCCAGCAGGACAGGGCCGGGAAACACCATATATTTT. Its translation is CASRTGPGNTIYF.

This clonotype was recorded at least ten times. The chain employs TRBV12-3 or TRBV12-4 and TRBJ2-7; a possible D gene is TRBD1 (5 bases). The V end was cut by 5 bases, the J end by 0 bases, with 14 bases between. This CDR3 is 15 amino acids long. This CDR3 reads CASSAGAVLSYEQYF. In DNA, the CDR3 is TGTGCCAGCAGTGCTGGGGCGGTGCTCTCCTACGAGCAGTACTTC.

The V gene is TRBV20-1, the J gene TRBJ1-5, with D maybe TRBD1 (6 bases). The V gene's germline CDR1 is DFQATT and CDR2 SNEGSKA (reference sequence). Between the trimmed V and J ends, which lost 0 bases and 4 bases, there was a span of 10 bases. The CDR3 contains 14 residues. The CDR3 is CSARETGRNQPQHF. The CDR3 nucleotides are TGCAGTGCTAGAGAAACAGGGAGGAATCAGCCCCAGCATTTT.

There are a few counts of this clonotype. For the CDR3, the DNA is TGTGCCAGCAGACCAAACGCCGGCGGGGGAAACACCATATATTTT. It codes for CASRPNAGGGNTIYF. This sequence joins TRBV16 and TRBJ1-3; D gene uncertain. Germline CDR1 KGHSY, CDR2 FQNENV. V was shortened by 6 bases and J by 4 bases, with 16 bases between the two germline ends. The CDR3 loop spans 15 amino acids.

This clonotype came up a few times. The rearrangement uses TRBV5-6 and TRBJ2-3, with no clear D. The CDR3 has 13 amino acids. The germline gives CDR1 SGHDT, CDR2 YYEEEE. The ends were cut back, 4 bases at V and 0 bases at J, with 6 bases in the middle. CDR3 nucleotide sequence: TGTGCCAGCAGCCTCCAGAGCACAGATACGCAGTATTTT. It yields the protein CASSLQSTDTQYF.

A few counts support this clonotype. The chain joins TRBV7-2 to TRBJ2-1; maybe TRBD2 (6 bases). This CDR3 spans 14 amino acids. V gave up 1 base and J gave up 7 bases, with 11 bases separating them. In germline, CDR1 is SGHTA, CDR2 FQGNSA. The CDR3 sequence: CASSLDAGSNEQFF. The CDR3 DNA follows: TGTGCCAGCAGCTTAGACGCGGGAAGTAATGAGCAGTTCTTC.

The sample holds a few counts of this clonotype. The chain links TRBV5-1 to TRBJ2-5, with 7 bases fitting TRBD2. V shed 4 bases and J 10 bases; nucleotides not matched to a gene: 13. This CDR3 is 14 amino acids long. Looked up from germline, CDR1 is SGHRS and CDR2 is YFSETQ. This CDR3 is CASSPGTTNDGQYF. CDR3 in DNA: TGCGCCAGCAGCCCCGGGACTACCAATGATGGCCAGTACTTC.

This clonotype occurred a few times. The chain is built from TRBV5-1 and TRBJ2-3; no definite D call. Trimming removed 4 bases from V and 1 base from J, with 13 bases in between. The CDR3 totals 15 residues. CDR1 is SGHRS, CDR2 YFSETQ, per germline. This chain's CDR3 is CASSPPGGGTDTQYF. CDR3 sequence (DNA): TGCGCCAGCAGCCCCCCGGGTGGAGGCACAGATACGCAGTATTTT.

This rearrangement joins TRBV30 to TRBJ2-5; 9 positions agree with TRBD2. This CDR3 has 16 amino acids. The J segment lost 1 base and the V segment lost 7 bases, leaving 13 bases of the junction unmatched. CDR1 is GTSNPN and CDR2 is SVGIG in the germline V gene (reference sequence). As DNA, the CDR3 is TGTGCCTTAAGAGCTCTAGCGGGGCCCTCCCAAGAGACCCAGTACTTC. This sequence encodes CALRALAGPSQETQYF.